The 17 T cell receptor beta chains reported below all come from one sample, sequenced in a study of T-cell reconstitution after alpha-beta-depleted transplantation in children. Unique molecular identifiers tagged the TCRbeta library. TCRdb recomputed calls from the PCR reads with MiXCR, one row per CDR3 protein. The sample holds nearly 400,000 distinct CDR3 sequences, about 20% seen once. Specimen: PBMCs from the stem cell graft donor, collected from the stem cell graft. The receptors originated from a human donor who donated a stem cell graft to a child with acute myeloid leukemia.

The chain is built from TRBV20-1 and TRBJ2-7; D is perhaps TRBD1 or TRBD2 (5 bases each). CDR1 and CDR2 (germline): DFQATT, SNEGSKA (reference sequence). The CDR3 has 13 amino acids. V lost 3 bases and J lost 2, with 11 bases in between. The CDR3 spells CSASQGDAYEQYF. CDR3 nucleotides: TGCAGTGCTAGTCAAGGGGACGCCTACGAGCAGTACTTC.

In this sample, this clonotype turned up many times. V gene TRBV20-1 combines with J gene TRBJ2-1; D not certain. Germline CDR1 and CDR2: DFQATT and SNEGSKA (reference sequence). V was trimmed by 5 bases and J by 3 bases, leaving 14 bases between them. CDR3 length equals 14 residues. The CDR3 spells CSARPEIVYNEQFF. CDR3 bases: TGCAGTGCTCGCCCGGAAATCGTCTACAATGAGCAGTTCTTC.

This clonotype was seen ten or more times. The chain recombines TRBV20-1 with TRBJ2-2; maybe TRBD1 (5 bases). Trimming stripped 1 base from V and 7 bases from J, with 13 bases between. Germline lookup yields CDR1 DFQATT and CDR2 SNEGSKA (reference sequence). The CDR3 length is 14 residues. Here the CDR3 reads CSARVAGNDGELFF. The CDR3 region has the DNA TGCAGTGCTAGAGTTGCAGGGAATGACGGGGAGCTGTTTTTT.

This clonotype was detected only a few times. The J gene is TRBJ2-2, the V gene TRBV20-1; possibly TRBD1 or TRBD2 for D (5 bases each). Trimming removed 0 bases at V and 5 bases at J, with 13 bases between. Germline V gene lookup returns CDR1 DFQATT and CDR2 SNEGSKA (reference sequence). The CDR3 sequence is 15 residues long. The CDR3 DNA sequence: TGCAGTGCTAGAGATGGGGGTCTGGTTACCGGGGAGCTGTTTTTT. Translated: CSARDGGLVTGELFF.

This clonotype was observed many times. The chain carries TRBV6-1 and TRBJ1-5; unclear D gene. Trimming left V 6 bases short and J 0 bases short, with 6 bases between. The germline V gene encodes CDR1 MNHNS and CDR2 SASEGT. The CDR3 loop spans 13 amino acids. The CDR3 region is CASRFVSNQPQHF. CDR3 in DNA: TGTGCCAGCAGATTTGTTAGCAATCAGCCCCAGCATTTT.

V and J are TRBV18 and TRBJ2-6; D is perhaps TRBD2 (5 bases). V dropped 0 bases and J dropped 4 bases, with 10 bases sitting between them. Germline loops: CDR1 KGHSH, CDR2 LQKENI. The CDR3 spans 16 residues. In DNA, the CDR3 is TGTGCCAGCTCACCACCGAGGGCGCTCGGGGCCAACGTCCTGACTTTC. Residues: CASSPPRALGANVLTF.

This clonotype has a handful of counts. The rearrangement links TRBV7-2 to TRBJ2-7, with D perhaps matching TRBD1 (6 bases). The CDR3 spans 15 residues. V shed 5 bases and J shed 6 bases, with 20 bases lying between them. CDR1 is SGHTA and CDR2 is FQGNSA in the germline V gene. In nucleotides, the CDR3 is TGTGCCAGCAGCCTTAGCAGCAACAGGGTAGGCGAGCAGTACTTC. Translation gives CASSLSSNRVGEQYF.

This clonotype was observed a handful of times. V gene TRBV7-3 combines with J gene TRBJ2-2; no reliable D call. The CDR3 extends over 14 amino acids. The germline V gene has CDR1 SGHTA and CDR2 FQGTGA. Deletions cut 3 bases from V and 7 bases from J, with 12 bases between. The CDR3 loop reads CASSFGEGHGELFF. CDR3 sequence (DNA): TGTGCCAGCAGCTTTGGTGAAGGCCACGGGGAGCTGTTTTTT.

This clonotype turned up a few times. The chain is built from TRBV2 and TRBJ2-7; D is uncertain. Germline V gene sequence: CDR1 SNHLY, CDR2 FYNNEI. The CDR3 is made up of 11 amino acids. V lost 5 bases to trimming and J lost 7 bases, with 9 bases between them. The CDR3 sequence is CASSPTSEQYF. The CDR3 DNA reads TGTGCCAGCAGTCCCACATCGGAGCAGTACTTC.

In its sample, this clonotype was seen many times. The chain recombines TRBV12-3 or TRBV12-4 with TRBJ2-5, with 11 bases aligning to TRBD2. The CDR3 runs to 17 residues. J lost 4 bases, V lost 4 bases, and 11 bases had no gene match. The DNA of the CDR3 is TGTGCCAGCAGTTCCTACGCCGGGACTAGCGGAGGAGAGACCCAGTACTTC. Residues: CASSSYAGTSGGETQYF.

J is TRBJ2-7 and V is TRBV28; D unclear. V lost 6 bases and J 6 bases, leaving 18 bases between the germline ends. This CDR3 spans 14 amino acids. Germline-derived CDR1 and CDR2 are MDHEN and SYDVKM. This chain's CDR3 is CASSAARRWFEQYF. In DNA form, the CDR3 reads TGTGCCAGCAGCGCGGCGCGGCGTTGGTTCGAGCAGTACTTC.

This clonotype was found a few times. The CDR3 region has the DNA TGTGCCAGCAGTAAAGAAAAAAGGACGGAACCTAATGAAAAACTGTTTTTT. It translates to CASSKEKRTEPNEKLFF. V gene TRBV21-1 combines with J gene TRBJ1-4. TRBV21-1 represents a pseudogene. The CDR3 consists of 17 residues.

This sequence joins TRBV29-1 and TRBJ1-1; perhaps TRBD1 as D (6 bases). Trimming stripped 5 bases from V and 0 bases from J, with 13 bases between. The CDR3 length is 14 residues. The V gene's germline CDR1 is SQVTM and CDR2 ANQGSEA. CDR3 bases: TGCAGCGTTTCTAGAGGGGGGGTGAACACTGAAGCTTTCTTT. It codes for CSVSRGGVNTEAFF.

A few counts support this clonotype. The gene calls are TRBV27 and TRBJ1-1; 8 bases are shared with TRBD1. CDR3 size: 17 residues. Germline V lookup: CDR1 MNHEY, CDR2 SMNVEV (reference sequence). The ends lost 0 bases at V and 0 bases at J; junction bases unmatched: 6. The CDR3 spells CASSLSGRGLVNTEAFF. The CDR3 bases are TGTGCCAGCAGTTTATCGGGCAGGGGGCTGGTGAACACTGAAGCTTTCTTT.

The chain recombines TRBV7-9 with TRBJ1-4, with D possibly being TRBD1 (5 bases). The CDR3 covers 12 residues. CDR1 SEHNR and CDR2 FQNEAQ come from the germline V gene (reference sequence). The V gene lost 6 bases and the J gene lost 8 bases, with 10 bases spanning the gap. The CDR3 nucleotides read TGTGCCAGCAGGTCAGGGAAGGAAAAACTGTTTTTT. Residues: CASRSGKEKLFF. Filled out from reference TRBV7-9 and TRBJ1-4, the complete variable domain reads DTGVSQNPRHKITKRGQNVTFRCDPISEHNRLYWYRQTLGQGPEFLTYFQNEAQLEKSRLLSDRFSAERPKGSFSTLEIQRTEQGDSAMYLCASRSGKEKLFFGSGTQLSVL.

This clonotype came up many times. The chain combines TRBV29-1 with TRBJ1-2; maybe TRBD1 (5 bases). Germline assignment: CDR1 SQVTM and CDR2 ANQGSEA. This CDR3 region has 12 residues. Written as DNA, the CDR3 is TGCACCACCATTCAGGGAGACTATGGCTACACCTTC. Protein product: CTTIQGDYGYTF.

This clonotype was seen many times. The rearrangement uses TRBV20-1 and TRBJ2-1; D unclear. Germline loops: CDR1 DFQATT, CDR2 SNEGSKA (reference sequence). The CDR3 totals 17 residues. Trimming removed 0 bases from V and 0 bases from J, with 15 bases in between. This CDR3 reads CSARDSARRTSYNEQFF. The CDR3 DNA sequence: TGCAGTGCTAGAGATTCCGCGCGGCGGACCTCCTACAATGAGCAGTTCTTC.